The rows below give T cell receptor beta chains drawn from one sample of a study of T cells in Graves' hyperthyroidism and ophthalmopathy. From the multiplex PCR reads, TCRdb called clonotypes with MiXCR, one entry per CDR3 protein. The sample holds about 300,000 distinct CDR3 sequences, roughly 15% seen once. The sample was blood. These receptors came from a woman between 40 and 55 years old with Graves' hyperthyroidism. CDR3s include the opening cysteine and the closing phenylalanine or tryptophan.

V gene	J gene	CDR3 protein
TRBV10-3	TRBJ2-5	CATGTSGSRETQYF
TRBV28	TRBJ1-2	CASSFPTVPYGYTF
TRBV3-1	TRBJ2-7	CASSPRQGYEQYF
TRBV2	TRBJ2-5	CASSEAHRDGQETQYF
TRBV6-1	TRBJ2-7	CASAPGLYYEQYF
TRBV28	TRBJ2-2	CASSGTVTGELFF
TRBV27	TRBJ2-1	CASSLSSLAGVGEQFF
TRBV12-3/TRBV12-4	TRBJ2-5	CASSWDRFQETQYF
TRBV15	TRBJ1-4	CATSRGNNEKLFF
TRBV6-1	TRBJ2-3	CASSRSWGTDTQYF
TRBV5-1	TRBJ2-7	CASSLGTSEQYF
TRBV20-1	TRBJ1-1	CSARFLDTEAFF
TRBV20-1	TRBJ2-1	CSALPPSRGGNEQFF
TRBV5-6	TRBJ2-3	CASRGIAGASDTQYF
TRBV19	TRBJ2-7	CASSVTVNYEQYF
TRBV6-1	TRBJ2-2	CASRSGTGGTGELFF
TRBV5-4	TRBJ2-5	CASSPGGSGGGTQYF
TRBV6-1	TRBJ1-6	CATTRGDSPLHF
TRBV5-1	TRBJ2-7	CASSLVAGGDEQYF
TRBV9	TRBJ2-3	CASSVDPAGGIDTQYF
TRBV7-8	TRBJ1-6	CASSRQGNYNSPLHF
TRBV6-5	TRBJ2-5	CASSYSGLAGGQETQYF
TRBV12-3/TRBV12-4	TRBJ1-5	CASSLAAGSGYQPQHF
TRBV27	TRBJ2-1	CASSRDLDSSYNEQFF
TRBV6-1	TRBJ2-1	CASSHRTSGSNEQFF
TRBV10-3	TRBJ2-5	CAISSTGEETQYF
TRBV6-2/TRBV6-3	TRBJ2-3	CASSTTRGAGDTDTQYF
TRBV5-8	TRBJ2-7	CASSFRSERGYDQYF
TRBV6-2/TRBV6-3	TRBJ1-6	CAGSYSSLADSPLHF
TRBV13	TRBJ1-2	CASSLDRERGYTF
TRBV9	TRBJ2-1	CASSEGTNEQFF